This T cell receptor (beta chain) was sequenced during a study of T cell changes during pregnancy in multiple sclerosis. Here immunoSEQ multiplex PCR was the method, and the copy in TCRdb shows in-frame clones only, minus some. This repertoire shows 45,000 to 55,000 clones, more than 85% found once; its top ten account for roughly 0.92%. CDR1 and CDR2 from the germline V gene are SGHTA and FQGTGA. This CDR3 contains 16 residues. V trimming: 5 bases; J trimming: 1 base; junction bases outside the gene matches: 8. Sequenced material: peripheral blood, taken after pregnancy. The source of this sequence is a female donor with multiple sclerosis, enrolled in a pregnancy study. The chain is built from TRBV7-3 and TRBJ2-3; 8 bases map to TRBD2. The CDR3, as DNA: TGTGCCAGCAGCCGGGGGGGGAGCGCTGGCACAGATACGCAGTATTTT. Translating gives CASSRGGSAGTDTQYF.